This TCR beta chain was recorded in a study of regulatory dendritic cells for organ transplantation. The CDR3 has 12 residues. Trimming cost V 7 bases and J 4 bases; bases outside gene matches: 1. From germline, CDR1 is MNHEY and CDR2 SMNVEV (reference sequence). This table comes from immunoSEQ multiplex PCR, and its TCRdb copy is limited to in-frame clones, with some not included. The sample carries under 40,000 clones, just over 90% recorded once. Material for sequencing was naive CD8+ T cells from blood. Described subset: CD45RA+ naive T cells. The TCR sequence derives from a human donor in good health. This rearrangement joins TRBV27 to TRBJ2-1, with 7 bases fitting TRBD2. The chain's CDR3 is CASIGGYNEQFF. The CDR3 DNA reads as TGTGCCAGCATCGGGGGGTACAATGAGCAGTTCTTC.